The T cell receptor beta chain under discussion was sequenced for a study of human T cells and chemical hapten exposure. Study context: After 6 days, upper back 0.01% DPC patch tests were scored. The variation in per-sample TCR yields arose mainly from small differences in pooled library volumes. Broader study findings: TCRs exceeding a frequency of 1 in 1000 stayed unchanged under DPC sensitization.

TCRdb re-analysed the RACE reads in MiXCR, keeping a single row per CDR3 protein. Here the sample spans more than 55,000 distinct CDR3 sequences, around 10% being singletons. Time point noted: patch test 1, 2 weeks after DPC sensitization. As for treatment: therapeutic diphenylcyclopropenone sensitization with weekly scalp DPC. Those who donated were patients with alopecia, 18 to 70 years of age, and suitable for DPC. As for this clonotype: Its antigen remains unidentified.

This TCR was recovered from a woman between 35 and 50 years old with alopecia areata. Some clones in this sample may be carry-over from other donors' samples. The material was whole blood, obtained in connection with sensitization to the hapten diphenylcyclopropenone (DPC).

The CDR3 sequence is CASSPPGSPLHF. CDR3 coding DNA: TGTGCCAGCTCACCACCGGGTTCACCCCTCCACTTT. The genes are TRBV18 and TRBJ1-6; D is unclear. Germline V gene data show CDR1 as KGHSH and CDR2 as LQKENI. The CDR3 length is 12 residues. V dropped 0 bases and J dropped 9 bases, with 3 bases sitting between them.